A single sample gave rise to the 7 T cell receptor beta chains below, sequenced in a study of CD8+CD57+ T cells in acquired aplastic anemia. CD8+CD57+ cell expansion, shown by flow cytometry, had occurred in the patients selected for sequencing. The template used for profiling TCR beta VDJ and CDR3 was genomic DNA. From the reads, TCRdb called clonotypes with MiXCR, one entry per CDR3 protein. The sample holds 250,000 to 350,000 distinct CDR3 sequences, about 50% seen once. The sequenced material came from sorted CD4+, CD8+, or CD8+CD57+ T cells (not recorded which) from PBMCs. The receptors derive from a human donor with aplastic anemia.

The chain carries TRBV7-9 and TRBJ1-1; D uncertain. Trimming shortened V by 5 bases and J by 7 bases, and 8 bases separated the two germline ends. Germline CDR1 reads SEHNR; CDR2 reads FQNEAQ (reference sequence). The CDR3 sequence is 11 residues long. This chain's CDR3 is CASSHWGEAFF. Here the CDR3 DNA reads TGTGCCAGCAGCCACTGGGGTGAAGCTTTCTTT.

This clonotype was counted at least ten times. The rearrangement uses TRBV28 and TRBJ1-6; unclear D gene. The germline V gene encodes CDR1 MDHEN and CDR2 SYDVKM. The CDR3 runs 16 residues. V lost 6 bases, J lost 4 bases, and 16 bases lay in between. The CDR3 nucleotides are TGTGCCAGCAGATCTCCCGGGATAGGGTATAATTCACCCCTCCACTTT. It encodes CASRSPGIGYNSPLHF.

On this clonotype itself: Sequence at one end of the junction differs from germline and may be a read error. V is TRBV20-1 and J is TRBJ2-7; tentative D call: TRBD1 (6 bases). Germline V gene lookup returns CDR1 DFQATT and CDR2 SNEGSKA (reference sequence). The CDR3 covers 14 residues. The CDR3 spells CSARDQPGAYEQCF. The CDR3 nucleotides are TGCAGTGCTAGAGATCAGCCAGGGGCCTACGAGCAGTGCTTC.

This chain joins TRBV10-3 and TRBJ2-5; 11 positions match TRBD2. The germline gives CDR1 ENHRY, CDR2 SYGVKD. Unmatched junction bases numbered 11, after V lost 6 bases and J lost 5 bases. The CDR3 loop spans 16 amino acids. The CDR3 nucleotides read TGTGCCATCAGAAGAGATAGCGGGGGGGCGTCGGAGACCCAGTACTTC. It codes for CAIRRDSGGASETQYF.

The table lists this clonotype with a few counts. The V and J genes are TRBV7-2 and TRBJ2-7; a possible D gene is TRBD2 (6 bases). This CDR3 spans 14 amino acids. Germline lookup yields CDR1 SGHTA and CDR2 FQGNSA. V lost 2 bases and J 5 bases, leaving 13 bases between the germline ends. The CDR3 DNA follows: TGTGCCAGCAGCTTACGGAGGGATGGAGACGAGCAGTACTTC. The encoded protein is CASSLRRDGDEQYF.

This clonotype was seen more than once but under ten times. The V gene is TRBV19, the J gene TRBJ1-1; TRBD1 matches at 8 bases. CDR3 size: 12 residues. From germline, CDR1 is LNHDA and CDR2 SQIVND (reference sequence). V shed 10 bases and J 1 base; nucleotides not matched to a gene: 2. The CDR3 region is CATGTGNTEAFF. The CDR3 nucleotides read TGTGCCACCGGGACAGGGAACACTGAAGCTTTCTTT.

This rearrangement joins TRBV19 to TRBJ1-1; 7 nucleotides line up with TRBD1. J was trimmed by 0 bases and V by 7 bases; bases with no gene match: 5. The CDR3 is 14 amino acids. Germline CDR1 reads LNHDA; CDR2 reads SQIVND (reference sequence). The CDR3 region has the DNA TGTGCCAGTAATGGCAGGGGGATGAACACTGAAGCTTTCTTT. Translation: CASNGRGMNTEAFF. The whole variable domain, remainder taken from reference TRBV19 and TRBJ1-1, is DGGITQSPKYLFRKEGQNVTLSCEQNLNHDAMYWYRQDPGQGLRLIYYSQIVNDFQKGDIAEGYSVSREKKESFPLTVTSAQKNPTAFYLCASNGRGMNTEAFFGQGTRLTVV.